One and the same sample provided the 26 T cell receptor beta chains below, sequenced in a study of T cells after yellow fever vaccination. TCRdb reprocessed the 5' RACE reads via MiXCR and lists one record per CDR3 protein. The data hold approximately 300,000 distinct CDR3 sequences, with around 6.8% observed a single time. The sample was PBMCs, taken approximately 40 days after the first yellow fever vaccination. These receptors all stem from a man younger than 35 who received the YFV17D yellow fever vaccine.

Written as DNA, the CDR3 is TGCAGTGCTAGAGGAACTAGCGTTGAGCAGTTCTTC. Amino acid sequence: CSARGTSVEQFF. This chain connects TRBV20-1 to TRBJ2-1, with TRBD2 matching 7 bases. The CDR3 is made up of 12 amino acids. Unmatched junction bases numbered 3, after V lost 1 base and J lost 9 bases. The germline CDR1 and CDR2 sequences are DFQATT and SNEGSKA (reference sequence).

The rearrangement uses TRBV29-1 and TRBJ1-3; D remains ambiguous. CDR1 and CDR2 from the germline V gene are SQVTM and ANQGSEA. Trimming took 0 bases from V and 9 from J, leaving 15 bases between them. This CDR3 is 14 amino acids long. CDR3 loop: CSVEDLRLGSTIYF. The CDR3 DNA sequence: TGCAGCGTTGAAGATCTTCGGCTGGGGTCCACCATATATTTT.

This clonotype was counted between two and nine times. CDR3 in DNA: TGTGCCAGCAGTCAGACGAGCGGTGCCCCTTTCAATGAGCAGTTCTTC. This codes for CASSQTSGAPFNEQFF. This chain connects TRBV6-1 to TRBJ2-1, with D perhaps matching TRBD2 (5 bases). The CDR3 totals 16 residues. Germline CDR1 and CDR2: MNHNS and SASEGT. V was pared by 5 bases and J by 6 bases, with 20 bases between.

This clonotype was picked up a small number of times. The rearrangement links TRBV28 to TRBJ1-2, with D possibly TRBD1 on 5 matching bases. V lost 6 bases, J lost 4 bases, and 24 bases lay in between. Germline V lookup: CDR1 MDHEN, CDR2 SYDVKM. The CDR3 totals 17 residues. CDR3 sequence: CASSPLRIPGGFYGYTF. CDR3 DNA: TGTGCCAGCAGCCCGCTCCGAATACCCGGGGGGTTCTATGGCTACACCTTC.

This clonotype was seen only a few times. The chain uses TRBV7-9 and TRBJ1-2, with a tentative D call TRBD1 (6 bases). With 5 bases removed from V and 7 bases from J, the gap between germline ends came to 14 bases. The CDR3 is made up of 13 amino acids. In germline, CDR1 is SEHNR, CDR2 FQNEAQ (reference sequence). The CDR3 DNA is TGTGCCAGCAGCCAACAGGGATCGTCTGGCTACACCTTC. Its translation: CASSQQGSSGYTF.

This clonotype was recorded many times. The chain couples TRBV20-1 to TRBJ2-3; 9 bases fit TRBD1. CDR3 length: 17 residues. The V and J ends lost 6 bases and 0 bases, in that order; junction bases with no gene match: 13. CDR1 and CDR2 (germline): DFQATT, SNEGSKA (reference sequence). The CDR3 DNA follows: TGCAGTGCGACTCCGGGACAGGGAATTTCTAGCACAGATACGCAGTATTTT. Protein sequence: CSATPGQGISSTDTQYF.

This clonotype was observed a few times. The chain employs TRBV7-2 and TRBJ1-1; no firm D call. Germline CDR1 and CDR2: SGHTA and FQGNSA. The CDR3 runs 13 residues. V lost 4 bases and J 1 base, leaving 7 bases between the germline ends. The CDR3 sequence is CASSSRENTEAFF. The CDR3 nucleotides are TGTGCCAGCAGCTCACGGGAGAACACTGAAGCTTTCTTT. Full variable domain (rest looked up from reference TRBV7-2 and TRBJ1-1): GAGVSQSPSNKVTEKGKDVELRCDPISGHTALYWYRQSLGQGLEFLIYFQGNSAPDKSGLPSDRFSAERTGGSVSTLTIQRTQQEDSAVYLCASSSRENTEAFFGQGTRLTVV.

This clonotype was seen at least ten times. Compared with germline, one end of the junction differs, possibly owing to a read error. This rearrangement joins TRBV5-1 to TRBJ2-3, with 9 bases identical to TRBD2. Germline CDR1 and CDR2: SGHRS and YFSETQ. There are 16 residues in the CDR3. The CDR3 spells CASSLEAGGLTDTQCF. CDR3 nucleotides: TGCGCCAGCAGCTTGGAAGCGGGGGGACTCACAGATACGCAGTGTTTT.

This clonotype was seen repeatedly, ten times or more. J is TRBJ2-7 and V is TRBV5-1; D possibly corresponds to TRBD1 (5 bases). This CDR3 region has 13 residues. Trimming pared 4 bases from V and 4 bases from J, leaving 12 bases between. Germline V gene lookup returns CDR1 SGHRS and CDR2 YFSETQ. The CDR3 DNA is TGCGCCAGCAGCCCCGCAGGGCTATACGAGCAGTACTTC. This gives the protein CASSPAGLYEQYF.

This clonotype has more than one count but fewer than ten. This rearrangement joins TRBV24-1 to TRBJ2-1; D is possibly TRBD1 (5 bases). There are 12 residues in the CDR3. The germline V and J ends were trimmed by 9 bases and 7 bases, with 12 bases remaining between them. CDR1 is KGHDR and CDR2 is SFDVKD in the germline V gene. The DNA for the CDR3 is TGTGCCACCCAGGGTGATAGTAATGAGCAGTTCTTC. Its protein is CATQGDSNEQFF.

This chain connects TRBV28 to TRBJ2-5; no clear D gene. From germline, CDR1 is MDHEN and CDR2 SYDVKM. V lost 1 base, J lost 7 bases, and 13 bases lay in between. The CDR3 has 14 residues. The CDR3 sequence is CASSLFSGWGTQYF. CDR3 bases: TGTGCCAGCAGTTTATTTTCGGGTTGGGGGACCCAGTACTTC.

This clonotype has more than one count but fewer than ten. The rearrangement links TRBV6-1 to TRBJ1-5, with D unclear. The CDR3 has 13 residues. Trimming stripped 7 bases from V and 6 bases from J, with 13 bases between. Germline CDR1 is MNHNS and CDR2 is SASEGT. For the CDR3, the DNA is TGTGCCAGCATCAGAGGGAGTGGTCAGCCCCAGCATTTT. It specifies CASIRGSGQPQHF.

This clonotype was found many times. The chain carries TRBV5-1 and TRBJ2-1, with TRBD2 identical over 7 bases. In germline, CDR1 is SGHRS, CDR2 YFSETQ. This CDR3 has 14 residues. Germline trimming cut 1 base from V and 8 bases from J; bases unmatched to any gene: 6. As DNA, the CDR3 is TGCGCCAGCAGCTTGACGGGGGGTAGGGATGAGCAGTTCTTC. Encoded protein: CASSLTGGRDEQFF.

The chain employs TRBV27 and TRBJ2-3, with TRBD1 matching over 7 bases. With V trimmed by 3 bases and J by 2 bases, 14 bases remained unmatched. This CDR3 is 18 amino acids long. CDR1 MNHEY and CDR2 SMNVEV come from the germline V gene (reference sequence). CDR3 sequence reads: CASSLGFGERGLTDTQYF. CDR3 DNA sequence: TGTGCCAGCAGTTTGGGCTTCGGGGAAAGGGGGCTCACAGATACGCAGTATTTT.

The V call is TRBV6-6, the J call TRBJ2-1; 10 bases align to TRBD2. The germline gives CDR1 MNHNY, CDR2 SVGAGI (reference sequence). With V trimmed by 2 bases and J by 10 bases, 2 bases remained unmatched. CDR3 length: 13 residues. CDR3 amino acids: CASSYGTSVEQFF. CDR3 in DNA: TGTGCCAGCAGTTACGGGACTAGCGTGGAGCAGTTCTTC.

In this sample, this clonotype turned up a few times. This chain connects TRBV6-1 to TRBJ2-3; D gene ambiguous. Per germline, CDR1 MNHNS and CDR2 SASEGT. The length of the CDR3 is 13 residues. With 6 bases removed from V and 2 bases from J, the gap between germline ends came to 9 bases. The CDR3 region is CASSQTYTDTQYF. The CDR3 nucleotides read TGTGCCAGCAGCCAGACCTACACAGATACGCAGTATTTT.

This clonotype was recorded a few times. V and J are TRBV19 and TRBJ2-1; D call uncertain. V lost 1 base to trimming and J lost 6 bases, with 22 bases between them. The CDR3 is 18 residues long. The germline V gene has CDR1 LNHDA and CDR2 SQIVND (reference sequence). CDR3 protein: CASSIGASSPYMGNEQFF. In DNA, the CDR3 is TGTGCCAGTAGTATAGGGGCTAGTTCCCCTTACATGGGCAATGAGCAGTTCTTC. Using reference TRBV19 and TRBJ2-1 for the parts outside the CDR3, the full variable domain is DGGITQSPKYLFRKEGQNVTLSCEQNLNHDAMYWYRQDPGQGLRLIYYSQIVNDFQKGDIAEGYSVSREKKESFPLTVTSAQKNPTAFYLCASSIGASSPYMGNEQFFGPGTRLTVL.

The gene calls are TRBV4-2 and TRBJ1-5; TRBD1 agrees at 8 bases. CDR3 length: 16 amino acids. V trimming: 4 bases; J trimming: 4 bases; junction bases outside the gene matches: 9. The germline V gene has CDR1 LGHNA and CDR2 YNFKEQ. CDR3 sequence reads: CASSPLNDRGNQPQHF. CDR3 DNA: TGTGCCAGCAGCCCCCTAAATGACAGGGGTAATCAGCCCCAGCATTTT.

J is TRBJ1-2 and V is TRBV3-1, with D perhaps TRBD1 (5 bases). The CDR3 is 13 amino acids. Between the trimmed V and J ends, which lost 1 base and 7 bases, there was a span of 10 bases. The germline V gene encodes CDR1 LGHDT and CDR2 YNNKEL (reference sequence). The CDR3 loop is CASSQGQRGGYTF. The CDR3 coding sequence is TGTGCCAGCAGCCAAGGACAGAGAGGTGGCTACACCTTC.

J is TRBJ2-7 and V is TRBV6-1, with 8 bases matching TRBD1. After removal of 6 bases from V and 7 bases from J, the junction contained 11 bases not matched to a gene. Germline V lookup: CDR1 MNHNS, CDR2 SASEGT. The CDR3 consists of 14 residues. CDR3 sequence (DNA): TGTGCCAGCAGGGAGACAGGGGTAGGAGGGGAGCAGTACTTC. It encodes CASRETGVGGEQYF.

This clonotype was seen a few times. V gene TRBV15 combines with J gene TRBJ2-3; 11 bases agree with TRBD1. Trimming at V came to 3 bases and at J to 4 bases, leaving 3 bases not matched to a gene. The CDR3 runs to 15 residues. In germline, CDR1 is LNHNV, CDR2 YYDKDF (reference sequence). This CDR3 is CATSRRTGGADTQYF. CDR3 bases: TGTGCCACCAGCAGGCGGACAGGGGGCGCAGATACGCAGTATTTT.

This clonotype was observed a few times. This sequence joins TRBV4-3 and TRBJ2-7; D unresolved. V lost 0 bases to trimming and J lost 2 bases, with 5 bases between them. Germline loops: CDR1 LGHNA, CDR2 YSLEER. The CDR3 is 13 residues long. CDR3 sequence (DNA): TGCGCCAGCAGCCAAGATAGGGCCTACGAGCAGTACTTC. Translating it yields CASSQDRAYEQYF.

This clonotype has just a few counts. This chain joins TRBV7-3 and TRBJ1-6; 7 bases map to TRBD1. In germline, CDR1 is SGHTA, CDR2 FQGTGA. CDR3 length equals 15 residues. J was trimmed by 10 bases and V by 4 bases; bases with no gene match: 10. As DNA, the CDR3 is TGTGCCAGCAGCTCAACCGGGACAGTATCATCACCCCTCCACTTT. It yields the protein CASSSTGTVSSPLHF.

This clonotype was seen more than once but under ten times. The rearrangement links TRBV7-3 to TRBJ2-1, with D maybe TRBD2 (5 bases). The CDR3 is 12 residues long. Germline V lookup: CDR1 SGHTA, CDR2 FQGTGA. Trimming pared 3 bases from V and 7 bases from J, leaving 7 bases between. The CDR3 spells CASSFSGNEQFF. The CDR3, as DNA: TGTGCCAGCAGCTTTTCGGGGAATGAGCAGTTCTTC. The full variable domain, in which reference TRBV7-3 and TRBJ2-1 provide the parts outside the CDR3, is GAGVSQTPSNKVTEKGKYVELRCDPISGHTALYWYRQSLGQGPEFLIYFQGTGAADDSGLPNDRFFAVRPEGSVSTLKIQRTERGDSAVYLCASSFSGNEQFFGPGTRLTVL.

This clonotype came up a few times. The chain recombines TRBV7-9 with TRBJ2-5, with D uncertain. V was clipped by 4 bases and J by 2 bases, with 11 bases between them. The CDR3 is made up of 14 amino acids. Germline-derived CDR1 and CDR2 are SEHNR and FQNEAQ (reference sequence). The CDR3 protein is CASSSAKSQETQYF. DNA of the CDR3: TGTGCCAGCAGCTCCGCCAAGTCACAAGAGACCCAGTACTTC.

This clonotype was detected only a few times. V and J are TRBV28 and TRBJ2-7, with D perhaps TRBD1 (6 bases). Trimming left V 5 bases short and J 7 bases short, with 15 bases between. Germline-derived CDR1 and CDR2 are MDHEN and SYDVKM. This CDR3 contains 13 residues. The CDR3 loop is CASSPGQRREQYV. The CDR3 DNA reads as TGTGCCAGCAGTCCCGGACAGCGTCGGGAGCAGTACGTC.